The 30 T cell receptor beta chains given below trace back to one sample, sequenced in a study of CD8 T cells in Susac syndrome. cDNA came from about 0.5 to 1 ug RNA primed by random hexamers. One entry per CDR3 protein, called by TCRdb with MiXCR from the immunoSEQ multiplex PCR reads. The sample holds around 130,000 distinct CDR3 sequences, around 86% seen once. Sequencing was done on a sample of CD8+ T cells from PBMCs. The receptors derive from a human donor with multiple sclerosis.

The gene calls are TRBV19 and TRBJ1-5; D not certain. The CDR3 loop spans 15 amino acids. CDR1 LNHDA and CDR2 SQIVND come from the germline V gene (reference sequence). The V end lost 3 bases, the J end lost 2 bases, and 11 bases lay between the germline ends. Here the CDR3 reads CASSIKAVGNQPQHF. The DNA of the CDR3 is TGTGCCAGTAGTATTAAGGCGGTTGGCAATCAGCCCCAGCATTTT.

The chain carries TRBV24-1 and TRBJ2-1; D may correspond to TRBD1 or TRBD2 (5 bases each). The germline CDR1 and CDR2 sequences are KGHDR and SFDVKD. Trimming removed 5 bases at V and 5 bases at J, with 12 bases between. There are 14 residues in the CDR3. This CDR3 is CATSGRDHNNEQFF. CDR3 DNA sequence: TGTGCCACCAGTGGTCGGGACCACAACAATGAGCAGTTCTTC.

CDR3 residues: CASSLGGRGFYEQYF. CDR3 nucleotide sequence: TGTGCCAGCAGCTTAGGAGGGCGGGGGTTCTACGAGCAGTACTTC. The chain joins TRBV7-2 to TRBJ2-7, with 7 bases lining up with TRBD2. V lost 1 base, J lost 3 bases, and 6 bases stayed unmatched. This CDR3 spans 15 amino acids. From germline, CDR1 is SGHTA and CDR2 FQGNSA.

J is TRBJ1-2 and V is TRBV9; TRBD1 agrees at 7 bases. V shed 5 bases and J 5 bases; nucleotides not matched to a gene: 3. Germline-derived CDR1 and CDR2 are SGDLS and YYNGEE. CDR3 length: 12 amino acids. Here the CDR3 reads CASRGQVYGYTF. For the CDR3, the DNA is TGTGCCAGCAGAGGACAGGTATATGGCTACACCTTC.

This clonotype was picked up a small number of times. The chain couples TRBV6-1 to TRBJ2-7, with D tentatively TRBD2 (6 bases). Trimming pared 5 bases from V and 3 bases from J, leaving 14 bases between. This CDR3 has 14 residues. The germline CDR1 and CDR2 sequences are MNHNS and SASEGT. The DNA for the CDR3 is TGTGCCAGCAGTTCCGGGACTCCACACTACGAGCAGTACTTC. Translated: CASSSGTPHYEQYF.

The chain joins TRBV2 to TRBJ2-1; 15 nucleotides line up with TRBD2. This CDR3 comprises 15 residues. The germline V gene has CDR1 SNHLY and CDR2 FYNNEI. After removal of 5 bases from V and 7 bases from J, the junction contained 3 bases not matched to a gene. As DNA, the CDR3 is TGTGCCAGCAGTCGGACTAGCGGGAGGGAGAATGAGCAGTTCTTC. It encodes CASSRTSGRENEQFF. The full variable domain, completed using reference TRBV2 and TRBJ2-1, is EPEVTQTPSHQVTQMGQEVILRCVPISNHLYFYWYRQILGQKVEFLVSFYNNEISEKSEIFDDQFSVERPDGSNFTLKIRSTKLEDSAMYFCASSRTSGRENEQFFGPGTRLTVL.

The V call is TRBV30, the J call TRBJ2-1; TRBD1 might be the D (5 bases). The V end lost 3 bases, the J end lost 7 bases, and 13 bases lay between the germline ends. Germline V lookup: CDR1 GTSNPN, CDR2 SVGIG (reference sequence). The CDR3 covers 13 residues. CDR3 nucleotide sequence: TGTGCCTGGAGGAAAACCAGGGTAAATGAGCAGTTCTTC. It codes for CAWRKTRVNEQFF.

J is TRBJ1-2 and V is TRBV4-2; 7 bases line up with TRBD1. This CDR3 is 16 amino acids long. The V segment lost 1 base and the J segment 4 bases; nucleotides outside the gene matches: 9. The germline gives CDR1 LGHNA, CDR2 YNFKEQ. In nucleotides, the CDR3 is TGTGCCAGCAGCCAAGGGGTAAAGGGGGCGGGCTATGGCTACACCTTC. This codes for CASSQGVKGAGYGYTF.

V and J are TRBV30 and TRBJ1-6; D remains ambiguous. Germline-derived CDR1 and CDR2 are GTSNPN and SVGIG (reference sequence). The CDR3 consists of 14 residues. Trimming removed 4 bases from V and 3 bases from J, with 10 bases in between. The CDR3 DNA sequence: TGTGCCTGGAAATCCGGAGACTATAATTCACCCCTCCACTTT. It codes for CAWKSGDYNSPLHF.

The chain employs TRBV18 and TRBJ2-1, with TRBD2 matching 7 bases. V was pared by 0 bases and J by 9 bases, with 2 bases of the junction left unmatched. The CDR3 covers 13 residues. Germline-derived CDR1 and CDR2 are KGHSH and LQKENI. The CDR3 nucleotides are TGTGCCAGCTCACCACCGGGGGGGGTTGAGCAGTTCTTC. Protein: CASSPPGGVEQFF.

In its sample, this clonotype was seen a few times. The CDR3 region has the DNA TGCGCCAGCAGGGTTGGGCCCGGGGATCAGCCCCAGCATTTT. It codes for CASRVGPGDQPQHF. The chain has TRBV4-3 and TRBJ1-5; D gene uncertain. This CDR3 is 14 amino acids long. Trimming removed 6 bases from V and 5 bases from J, with 14 bases in between. The V gene's germline CDR1 is LGHNA and CDR2 YSLEER.

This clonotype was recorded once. CDR3 region: CASSQVAGIADQPQHF. In DNA, the CDR3 is TGTGCCAGCAGCCAAGTAGCAGGGATAGCGGATCAGCCCCAGCATTTT. This chain links TRBV4-2 with TRBJ1-5; D is perhaps TRBD1 (5 bases). The V end lost 1 base, the J end lost 5 bases, and 15 bases lay between the germline ends. Germline assignment: CDR1 LGHNA and CDR2 YNFKEQ. The CDR3 is made up of 16 amino acids.

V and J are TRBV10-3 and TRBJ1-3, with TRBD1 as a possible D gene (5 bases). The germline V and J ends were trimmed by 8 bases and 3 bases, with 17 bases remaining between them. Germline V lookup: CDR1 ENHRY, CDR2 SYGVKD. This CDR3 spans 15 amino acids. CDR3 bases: TGTGCCATCGGTGGGACTTTCCCAAATGGAAACACCATATATTTT. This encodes CAIGGTFPNGNTIYF.

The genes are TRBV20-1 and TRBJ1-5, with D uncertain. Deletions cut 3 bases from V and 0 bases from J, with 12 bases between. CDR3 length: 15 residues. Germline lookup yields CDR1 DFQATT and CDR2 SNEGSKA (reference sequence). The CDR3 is CSASPYVRSNQPQHF. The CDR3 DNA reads TGCAGTGCTAGCCCCTATGTTCGTAGCAATCAGCCCCAGCATTTT.

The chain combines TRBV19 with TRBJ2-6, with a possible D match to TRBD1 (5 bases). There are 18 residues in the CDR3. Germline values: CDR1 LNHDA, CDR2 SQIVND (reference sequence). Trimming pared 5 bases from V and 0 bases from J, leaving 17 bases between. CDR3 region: CASSWERGSLSGANVLTF. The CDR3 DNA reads TGTGCCAGTAGTTGGGAAAGGGGTTCCCTCTCTGGGGCCAACGTCCTGACTTTC.

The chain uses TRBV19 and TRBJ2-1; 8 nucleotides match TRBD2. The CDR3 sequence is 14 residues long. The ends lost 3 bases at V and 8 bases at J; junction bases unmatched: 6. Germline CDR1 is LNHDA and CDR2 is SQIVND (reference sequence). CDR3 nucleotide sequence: TGTGCCAGTAGTATGAGCGGGAGCGCTCATGAGCAGTTCTTC. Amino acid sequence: CASSMSGSAHEQFF.

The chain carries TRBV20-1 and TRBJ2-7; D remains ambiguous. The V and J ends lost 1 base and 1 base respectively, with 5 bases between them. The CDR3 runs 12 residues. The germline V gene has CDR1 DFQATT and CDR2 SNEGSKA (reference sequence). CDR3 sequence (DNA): TGCAGTGCTAGAGTGGAATCCTACGAGCAGTACTTC. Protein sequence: CSARVESYEQYF.

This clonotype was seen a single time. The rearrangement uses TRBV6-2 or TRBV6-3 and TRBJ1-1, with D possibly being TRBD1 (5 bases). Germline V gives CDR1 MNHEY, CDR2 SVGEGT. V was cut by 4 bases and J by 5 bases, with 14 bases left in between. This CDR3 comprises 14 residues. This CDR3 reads CASSSISGLTEAFF. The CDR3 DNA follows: TGTGCCAGCAGTTCCATATCGGGGCTTACTGAAGCTTTCTTT.

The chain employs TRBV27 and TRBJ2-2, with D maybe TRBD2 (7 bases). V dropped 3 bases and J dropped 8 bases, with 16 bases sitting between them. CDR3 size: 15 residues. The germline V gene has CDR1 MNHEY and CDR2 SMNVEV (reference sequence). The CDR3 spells CASSFSRGGRGELFF. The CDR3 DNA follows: TGTGCCAGCAGTTTCTCCAGGGGCGGGAGAGGGGAGCTGTTTTTT.

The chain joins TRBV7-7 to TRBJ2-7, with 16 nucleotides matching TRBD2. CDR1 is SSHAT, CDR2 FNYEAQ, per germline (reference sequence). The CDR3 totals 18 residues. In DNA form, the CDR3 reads TGTGCTAGCAGCCCGGGACTAGCGGGAGGGCCTAGGTCCTACGAGCAGTACGTC. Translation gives CASSPGLAGGPRSYEQYV.

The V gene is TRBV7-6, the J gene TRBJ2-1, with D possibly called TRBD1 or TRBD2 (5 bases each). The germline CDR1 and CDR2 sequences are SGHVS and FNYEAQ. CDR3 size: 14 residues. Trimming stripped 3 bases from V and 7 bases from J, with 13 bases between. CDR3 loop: CASSLDGTGNEQFF. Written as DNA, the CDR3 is TGTGCCAGCAGCTTGGATGGGACGGGGAATGAGCAGTTCTTC.

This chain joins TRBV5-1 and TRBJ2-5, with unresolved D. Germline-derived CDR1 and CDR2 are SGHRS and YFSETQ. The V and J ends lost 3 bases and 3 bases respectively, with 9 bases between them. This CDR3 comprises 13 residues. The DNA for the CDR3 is TGCGCCAGCAGCTCCGACGGAGAAGAGACCCAGTACTTC. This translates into CASSSDGEETQYF.

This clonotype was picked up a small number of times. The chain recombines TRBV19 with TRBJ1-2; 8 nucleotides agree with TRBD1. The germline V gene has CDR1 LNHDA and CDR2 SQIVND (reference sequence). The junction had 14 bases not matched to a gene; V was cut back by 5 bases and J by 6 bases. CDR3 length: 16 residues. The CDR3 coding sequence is TGTGCCAGTAGTTATACCTTACAGGGGGGAATGGATGGCTACACCTTC. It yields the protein CASSYTLQGGMDGYTF.

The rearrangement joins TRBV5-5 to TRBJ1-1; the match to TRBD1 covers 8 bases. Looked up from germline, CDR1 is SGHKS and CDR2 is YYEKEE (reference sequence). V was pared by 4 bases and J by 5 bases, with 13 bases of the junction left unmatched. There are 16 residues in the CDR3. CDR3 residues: CASSDLPGQGGTEAFF. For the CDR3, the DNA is TGTGCCAGCAGCGACCTCCCCGGACAGGGAGGGACTGAAGCTTTCTTT.

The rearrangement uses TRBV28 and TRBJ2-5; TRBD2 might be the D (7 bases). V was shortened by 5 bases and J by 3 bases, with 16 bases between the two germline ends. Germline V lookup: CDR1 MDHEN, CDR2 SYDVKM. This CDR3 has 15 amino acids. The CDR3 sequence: CASSPHGGTKETQYF. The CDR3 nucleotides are TGTGCCAGCAGTCCTCACGGGGGGACAAAAGAGACCCAGTACTTC.

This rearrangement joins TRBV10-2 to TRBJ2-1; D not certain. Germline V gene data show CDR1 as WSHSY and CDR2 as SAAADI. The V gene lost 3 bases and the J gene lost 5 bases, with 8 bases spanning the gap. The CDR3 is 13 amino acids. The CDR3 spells CASSEGYNNEQFF. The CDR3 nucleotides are TGCGCCAGCAGTGAAGGCTACAACAATGAGCAGTTCTTC.

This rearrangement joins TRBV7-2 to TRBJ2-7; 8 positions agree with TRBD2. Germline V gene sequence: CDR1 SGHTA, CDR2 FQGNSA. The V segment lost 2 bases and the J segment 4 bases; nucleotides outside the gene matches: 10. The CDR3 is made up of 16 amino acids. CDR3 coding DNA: TGTGCCAGCAGCTTAAGGGGTGATTTAGCGGGGTACGAGCAGTACGTC. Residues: CASSLRGDLAGYEQYV.

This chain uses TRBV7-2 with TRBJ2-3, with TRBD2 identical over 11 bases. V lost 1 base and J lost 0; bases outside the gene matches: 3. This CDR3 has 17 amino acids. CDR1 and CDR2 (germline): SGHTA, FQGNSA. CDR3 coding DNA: TGTGCCAGCAGCTTAGATAGCGGGAGGGCTAGCACAGATACGCAGTATTTT. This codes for CASSLDSGRASTDTQYF.

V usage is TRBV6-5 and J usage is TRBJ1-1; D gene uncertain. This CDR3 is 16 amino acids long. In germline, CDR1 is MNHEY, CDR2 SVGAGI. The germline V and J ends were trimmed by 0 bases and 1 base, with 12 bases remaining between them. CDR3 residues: CASSYSGTSANTEAFF. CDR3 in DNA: TGTGCCAGCAGTTACTCGGGAACTTCCGCGAACACTGAAGCTTTCTTT.

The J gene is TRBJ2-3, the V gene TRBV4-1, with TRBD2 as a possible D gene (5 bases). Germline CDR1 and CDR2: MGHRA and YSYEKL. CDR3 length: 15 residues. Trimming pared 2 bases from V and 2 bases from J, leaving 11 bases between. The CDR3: CASSQLGLPTDTQYF. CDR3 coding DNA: TGCGCCAGCAGCCAACTCGGACTCCCCACAGATACGCAGTATTTT.